Listed below are T cell receptor beta chains from one sample, sequenced in a study of T cell changes during pregnancy in multiple sclerosis. TCRdb's copy holds only in-frame clones and misses some; the assay was immunoSEQ multiplex PCR. The sample has nearly 110,000 clones, around 90% seen once; the top ten hold 0.78%. The material sequenced was peripheral blood, taken in the third trimester of pregnancy. The receptors were gathered from a female donor in good health, enrolled as a control in a pregnancy study. The CDR3 runs from the conserved cysteine through the conserved F or W. D genes are given only for firm matches. Size is stated for part of the rows, as once, few or many counts, or as a class when the clone is expanded.

TGCGCCAGCAGCATGAGTTTCACAGGCGGAGCCTACGAGCAGTACTTC	CASSMSFTGGAYEQYF	.	TRBV5-1	TRBJ2-7	.
TGTGCCAGCAGCTTAGTTGTCGGCACCGGGGAGCTGTTTTTT	CASSLVVGTGELFF	.	TRBV7-9	TRBJ2-2	.
TGTGCCACCAGCAGAGATAATGGGGGCGATTCACCCCTCCACTTT	CATSRDNGGDSPLHF	.	TRBV15	TRBJ1-6	.
TGTGCCAGCAGTCGGACCGGGACAGGGGCGGGTGAGCAGTTCTTC	CASSRTGTGAGEQFF	TRBD1	TRBV6-5	TRBJ2-1	.
TGCGCCAGCAGCCAAAGGGTTGGGGGAGGTAATTCACCCCTCCACTTT	CASSQRVGGGNSPLHF	.	TRBV4-1	TRBJ1-6	once
TGTGCCAGCAGTTGGGACAGAAATGAGCAGTTCTTC	CASSWDRNEQFF	TRBD1	TRBV2	TRBJ2-1	.
TGTGCCAGCAGCTTAACAGGGTCAACTAATGAAAAACTGTTTTTT	CASSLTGSTNEKLFF	.	TRBV11-2	TRBJ1-4	once
TGCGCCAGCAGCTTGGACTCTAACTATGGCTACACCTTC	CASSLDSNYGYTF	.	TRBV5-1	TRBJ1-2	.
TGCGCCAGCAGCTTTACTAGCTCCACAGATACGCAGTATTTT	CASSFTSSTDTQYF	.	TRBV5-1	TRBJ2-3	.
TGTGCCAGCAGCCCTCGGACATCCCCTTACGAGCAGTACTTC	CASSPRTSPYEQYF	.	TRBV11-3	TRBJ2-7	.
TGTGCCAGCAGCACCCAACAGGGGTTGAATGGCTACACCTTC	CASSTQQGLNGYTF	TRBD1	TRBV9	TRBJ1-2	.
TGTGCCAGCAGCCCATCCCCTTTAGAGCAGTATTTT	CASSPSPLEQYF	.	TRBV7-2	TRBJ2-3	.
TGCGCCAGCAGCCAAGTACGACCCGCGGACACCGGGGAGCTGTTTTTT	CASSQVRPADTGELFF	.	TRBV4-3	TRBJ2-2	once
TGTGCCAGCAGTGCCGGAGGGCCCGGAAACACCATATATTTT	CASSAGGPGNTIYF	.	TRBV6-1	TRBJ1-3	.
TGTGCCAGCAGCCCCTTAGCGGGGGGTTCCACAGATACGCAGTATTTT	CASSPLAGGSTDTQYF	TRBD2	TRBV11-3	TRBJ2-3	.
TGTGCCAGCAGTTTCTCCAAGACAGGGAGCCTCGGCTATGGCTACACCTTC	CASSFSKTGSLGYGYTF	TRBD1	TRBV27	TRBJ1-2	.
TGCAGCGTTGAGGGACAAACAAAGACCCAGTACTTC	CSVEGQTKTQYF	.	TRBV29-1	TRBJ2-5	.
TGCGCCAGCAGCCCTAGACAGGGGGTCGCTGAAGCTTTCTTT	CASSPRQGVAEAFF	TRBD1	TRBV5-1	TRBJ1-1	.
TGTGCCAGCAGCTCGCCGACAGAGACCGGGGAGCTGTTTTTT	CASSSPTETGELFF	.	TRBV7-6	TRBJ2-2	.
TGTGCCAGCAGCTTTGCAGAAAACACTGAAGCTTTCTTT	CASSFAENTEAFF	.	TRBV7-2	TRBJ1-1	.
TGTGCCAGCAGTGAATATCAGGCAGGCTTAAACACTGAAGCTTTCTTT	CASSEYQAGLNTEAFF	.	TRBV2	TRBJ1-1	.
TGTGCCAGCAGTCCGATTAGCGGGGGGGCCAGGGATGAGCAGTTCTTC	CASSPISGGARDEQFF	TRBD2	TRBV11-3	TRBJ2-1	.
TGTGCCACCAGCAGATCGACCGGGACAGCTTCCAATCAGCCCCAGCATTTT	CATSRSTGTASNQPQHF	TRBD1	TRBV15	TRBJ1-5	.
TGTGCCAGCATAGCTTTCCGGGGGGGGCTCAATGAGCAGTTCTTC	CASIAFRGGLNEQFF	TRBD2	TRBV6-6	TRBJ2-1	.
TGTGCCAGCAGCGACACCCTAACAACCCGCAGCTATGGCTACACCTTC	CASSDTLTTRSYGYTF	.	TRBV5-4	TRBJ1-2	.
TGTGCCAGCAGCCTTGGGACAGCCTACAATCAGCCCCAGCATTTT	CASSLGTAYNQPQHF	TRBD1	TRBV5-6	TRBJ1-5	.
TGTGCCAGTAGCCACGCGGACAGGTTGAACACTGAAGCTTTCTTT	CASSHADRLNTEAFF	TRBD1	TRBV19	TRBJ1-1	.
TGCGCCAGCAGCCAAGGGTTGGCTCATTCACCCCTCCACTTT	CASSQGLAHSPLHF	.	TRBV4-3	TRBJ1-6	.
TGTGCCAGCAGCTCGGACAGGTTTTCAGATACGCAGTATTTT	CASSSDRFSDTQYF	TRBD1	TRBV11-3	TRBJ2-3	.
TGCGCCAGCAGCCAAGATCGTGTCAGGAACACCGGGGAGCTGTTTTTT	CASSQDRVRNTGELFF	.	TRBV4-3	TRBJ2-2	.